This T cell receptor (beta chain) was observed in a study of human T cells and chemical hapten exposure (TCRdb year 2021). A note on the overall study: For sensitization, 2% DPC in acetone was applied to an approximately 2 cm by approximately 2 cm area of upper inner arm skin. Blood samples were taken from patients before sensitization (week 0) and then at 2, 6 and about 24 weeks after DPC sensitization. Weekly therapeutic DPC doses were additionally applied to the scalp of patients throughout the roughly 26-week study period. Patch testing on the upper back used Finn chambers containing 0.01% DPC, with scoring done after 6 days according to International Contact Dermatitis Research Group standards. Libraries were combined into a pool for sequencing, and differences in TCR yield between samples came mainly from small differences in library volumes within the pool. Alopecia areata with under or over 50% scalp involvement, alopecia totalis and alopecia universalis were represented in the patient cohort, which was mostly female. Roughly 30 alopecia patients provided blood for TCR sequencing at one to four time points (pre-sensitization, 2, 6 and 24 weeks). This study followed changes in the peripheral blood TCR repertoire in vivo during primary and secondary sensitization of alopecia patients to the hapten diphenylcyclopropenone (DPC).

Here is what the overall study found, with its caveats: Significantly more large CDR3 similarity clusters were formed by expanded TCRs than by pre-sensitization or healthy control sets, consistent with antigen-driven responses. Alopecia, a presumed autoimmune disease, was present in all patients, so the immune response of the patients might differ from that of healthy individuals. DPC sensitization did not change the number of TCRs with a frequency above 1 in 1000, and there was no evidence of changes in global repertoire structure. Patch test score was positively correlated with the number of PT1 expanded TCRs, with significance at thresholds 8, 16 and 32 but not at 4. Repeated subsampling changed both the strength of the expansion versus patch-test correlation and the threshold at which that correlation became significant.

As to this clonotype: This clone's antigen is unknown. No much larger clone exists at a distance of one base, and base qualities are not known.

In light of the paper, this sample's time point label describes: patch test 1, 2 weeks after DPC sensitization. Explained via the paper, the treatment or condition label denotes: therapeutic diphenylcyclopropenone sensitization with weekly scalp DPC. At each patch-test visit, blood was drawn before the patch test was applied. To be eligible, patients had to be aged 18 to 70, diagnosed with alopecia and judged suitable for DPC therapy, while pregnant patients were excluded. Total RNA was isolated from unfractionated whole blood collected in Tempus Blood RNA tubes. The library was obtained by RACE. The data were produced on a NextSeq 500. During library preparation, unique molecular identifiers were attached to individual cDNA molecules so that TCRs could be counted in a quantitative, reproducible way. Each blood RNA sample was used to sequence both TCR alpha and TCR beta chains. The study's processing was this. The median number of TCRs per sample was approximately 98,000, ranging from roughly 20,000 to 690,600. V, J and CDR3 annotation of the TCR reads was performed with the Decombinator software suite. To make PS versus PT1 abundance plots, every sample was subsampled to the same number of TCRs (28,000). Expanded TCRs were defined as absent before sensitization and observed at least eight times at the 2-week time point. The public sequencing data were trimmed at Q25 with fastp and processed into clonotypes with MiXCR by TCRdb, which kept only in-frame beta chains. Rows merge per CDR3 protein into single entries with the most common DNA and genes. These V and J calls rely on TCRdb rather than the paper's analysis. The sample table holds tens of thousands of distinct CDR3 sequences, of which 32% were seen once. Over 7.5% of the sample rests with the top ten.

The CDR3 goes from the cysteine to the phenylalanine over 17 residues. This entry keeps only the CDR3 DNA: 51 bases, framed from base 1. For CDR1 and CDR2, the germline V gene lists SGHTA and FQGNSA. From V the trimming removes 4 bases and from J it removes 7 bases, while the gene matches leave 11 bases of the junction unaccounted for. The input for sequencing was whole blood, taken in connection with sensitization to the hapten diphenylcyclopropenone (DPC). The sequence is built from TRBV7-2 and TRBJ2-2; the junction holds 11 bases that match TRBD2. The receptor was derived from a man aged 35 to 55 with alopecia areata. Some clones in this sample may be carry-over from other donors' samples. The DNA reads TGTGCCAGCAGCTACCGGACTAGCGGGCCAATGGGCGGGGAGCTGTTTTTT. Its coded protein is CASSYRTSGPMGGELFF.